The 23 T cell receptor beta chains below all came from one sample that was sequenced in a study of cytomegalovirus exposure and HLA in healthy donors. The PCR used 60 Vbeta and 13 Jbeta primers. The repertoire was sequenced with immunoSEQ multiplex PCR; TCRdb's copy has only in-frame clones and lacks some. This sample has 180,000 or so clones, with 70% to 75% found just once. The sample comprised PBMCs. The receptor set was obtained from a male donor in good health and CMV-seronegative.

Concerning this clone itself: Other DNA sequences in the sample encode the same CDR3. This chain joins TRBV19 and TRBJ2-7; 9 bases fit TRBD1. This CDR3 has 15 amino acids. Per the germline V gene, CDR1 is LNHDA and CDR2 is SQIVND (reference sequence). V shed 3 bases and J 1 base; nucleotides not matched to a gene: 4. CDR3 DNA sequence: TGTGCCAGTAGTATTGGGGACAGGGATTCCTACGAGCAGTACTTC. Translated: CASSIGDRDSYEQYF.

The chain is built from TRBV5-5 and TRBJ1-4; 9 nucleotides align to TRBD1. CDR3 length: 15 residues. J was trimmed by 8 bases and V by 4 bases; bases with no gene match: 9. CDR1 and CDR2 (germline): SGHKS, YYEKEE (reference sequence). CDR3: CASSPTGGFGEKLFF. CDR3 bases: TGTGCCAGCAGCCCGACAGGGGGATTCGGGGAAAAACTGTTTTTT.

The V gene is TRBV9, the J gene TRBJ2-2; 9 nucleotides match TRBD1. Per germline, CDR1 SGDLS and CDR2 YYNGEE. The ends lost 2 bases at V and 3 bases at J; junction bases unmatched: 5. This CDR3 spans 16 amino acids. The CDR3 loop reads CASSVWDREDTGELFF. CDR3 nucleotide sequence: TGTGCCAGCAGCGTTTGGGACAGGGAGGACACCGGGGAGCTGTTTTTT.

The chain carries TRBV11-2 and TRBJ1-1, with D perhaps TRBD1 (5 bases). The CDR3 sequence is 15 residues long. The germline CDR1 and CDR2 sequences are SGHAT and FQNNGV. Trimming cost V 2 bases and J 0 bases, with 10 bases left between them. CDR3 in DNA: TGTGCCAGCAGCTTAAGTCAGGGTCTGAACACTGAAGCTTTCTTT. It encodes CASSLSQGLNTEAFF.

In the case of this clone: It is unclear where the CDR3 begins or ends on the DNA, so no DNA is shown, and the CDR3 is as TCRdb lists it. The chain recombines TRBV12-2 with TRBJ1-1; the table gives TRBD1 as D, unverified against the DNA. TRBV12-2 is a documented pseudogene. A total of 14 residues make up the CDR3, ends included. The CDR3 is CASRHVGRGTEAFF.

DNA of the CDR3: TGTGCCAGCAAACTGACTAGCGGGGAAGAGACCCAGTACTTC. Translated, it gives CASKLTSGEETQYF. The V gene is TRBV6-5, the J gene TRBJ2-5, with 11 bases matching TRBD2. The CDR3 extends over 14 amino acids. The ends lost 7 bases at V and 3 bases at J; junction bases unmatched: 4. CDR1 is MNHEY and CDR2 is SVGAGI in the germline V gene.

J is TRBJ1-3 and V is TRBV13; TRBD1 matches 7 bases. The CDR3 extends over 15 amino acids. Unmatched junction bases numbered 6, after V lost 5 bases and J lost 2 bases. The V gene's germline CDR1 is PRHDT and CDR2 FYEKMQ (reference sequence). CDR3 region: CASSLNRGPGNTIYF. For the CDR3, the DNA is TGTGCCAGCAGCCTAAACAGGGGACCTGGAAACACCATATATTTT.

This clone was seen once. This chain uses TRBV15 with TRBJ1-6; 9 bases line up with TRBD1. From germline, CDR1 is LNHNV and CDR2 YYDKDF (reference sequence). Trimming cost V 0 bases and J 7 bases; bases outside gene matches: 4. This CDR3 contains 16 residues. The CDR3 DNA follows: TGTGCCACCAGCAGAGATCTCGGGACAGGGAATTCACCCCTCCACTTT. Translating gives CATSRDLGTGNSPLHF.

V is TRBV7-9 and J is TRBJ2-1; D possibly corresponds to TRBD1 (5 bases). This CDR3 has 14 amino acids. The germline gives CDR1 SEHNR, CDR2 FQNEAQ (reference sequence). V was pared by 8 bases and J by 4 bases, with 15 bases between. As DNA, the CDR3 is TGTGCCAGCCCCCGACCCAGGGAATACAATGAGCAGTTCTTC. It specifies CASPRPREYNEQFF.

The genes are TRBV9 and TRBJ1-1; a weak D match, TRBD1 (5 bases). Between the trimmed V and J ends, which lost 0 bases and 0 bases, there was a span of 6 bases. Per germline, CDR1 SGDLS and CDR2 YYNGEE. This CDR3 comprises 14 residues. The CDR3 DNA reads TGTGCCAGCAGCGTAGAAGGGGTGAACACTGAAGCTTTCTTT. Protein sequence: CASSVEGVNTEAFF.

The chain combines TRBV12-5 with TRBJ1-3; a possible D gene is TRBD1 (6 bases). Germline assignment: CDR1 LGHNT and CDR2 FRNRAP. Trimming left V 1 base short and J 2 bases short, with 6 bases between. CDR3 length equals 14 residues. CDR3: CASGLEGAGNTIYF. The CDR3 region has the DNA TGTGCTAGTGGTTTGGAGGGGGCTGGAAACACCATATATTTT.

Worth noting for this clone: The sample carries other DNA sequences with the same CDR3. V is TRBV19 and J is TRBJ2-3; no clear D gene. Germline V gives CDR1 LNHDA, CDR2 SQIVND (reference sequence). Deletions cut 4 bases from V and 0 bases from J, with 5 bases between. The CDR3 is made up of 13 amino acids. The CDR3 here is CASSTSSTDTQYF. The DNA of the CDR3 is TGTGCCAGTAGTACTTCCAGCACAGATACGCAGTATTTT.

The chain uses TRBV5-1 and TRBJ1-2, with 7 bases lining up with TRBD1. The trim removed 3 bases at V and 2 bases at J, leaving 10 bases unmatched. This CDR3 is 16 amino acids long. Looked up from germline, CDR1 is SGHRS and CDR2 is YFSETQ. CDR3 bases: TGCGCCAGCAGCTGGACCGGGACAGCGGCAAACTATGGCTACACCTTC. It translates to CASSWTGTAANYGYTF. Complete variable domain (other parts from reference TRBV5-1 and TRBJ1-2): KAGVTQTPRYLIKTRGQQVTLSCSPISGHRSVSWYQQTPGQGLQFLFEYFSETQRNKGNFPGRFSGRQFSNSRSEMNVSTLELGDSALYLCASSWTGTAANYGYTFGSGTRLTVV.

This clone has only one observation. The rearrangement uses TRBV4-1 and TRBJ2-1; D perhaps matches TRBD2 (6 bases). CDR3 length: 14 residues. Trimming removed 7 bases at V and 0 bases at J, with 10 bases between. Germline values: CDR1 MGHRA, CDR2 YSYEKL. CDR3 DNA: TGCGCCAGCACGGCGGGGAGCTCCTACAATGAGCAGTTCTTC. Translated: CASTAGSSYNEQFF.

The chain employs TRBV28 and TRBJ2-1; TRBD2 matches at 8 bases. The CDR3 has 17 amino acids. The V gene's germline CDR1 is MDHEN and CDR2 SYDVKM. J lost 0 bases, V lost 5 bases, and 9 bases had no gene match. CDR3 sequence reads: CASSAGLARSSYNEQFF. The CDR3, as DNA: TGTGCCAGCAGTGCCGGACTAGCTCGGAGCTCCTACAATGAGCAGTTCTTC.

This clone was counted a few times. J is TRBJ2-3 and V is TRBV9; TRBD2 matches 7 bases. Trimming took 1 base from V and 5 from J; bases not matched to a gene: 1. The CDR3 is 13 amino acids. Germline CDR1 SGDLS, CDR2 YYNGEE. The CDR3 here is CASSVQRGDTQYF. CDR3 DNA sequence: TGTGCCAGCAGCGTACAGCGGGGAGATACGCAGTATTTT.

The V gene is TRBV6-5, the J gene TRBJ2-7; D uncertain. Germline CDR1 and CDR2: MNHEY and SVGAGI. CDR3 length: 14 amino acids. V was shortened by 0 bases and J by 3 bases, with 9 bases between the two germline ends. CDR3 sequence (DNA): TGTGCCAGCAGTTACTCGAACAGATTCTACGAGCAGTACTTC. Translating it yields CASSYSNRFYEQYF.

This chain uses TRBV27 with TRBJ2-2; D call uncertain. The CDR3 is 13 amino acids. With 8 bases removed from V and 1 base from J, the gap between germline ends came to 8 bases. Germline V gives CDR1 MNHEY, CDR2 SMNVEV (reference sequence). The CDR3 reads CASGYRNTGELFF. The CDR3, as DNA: TGTGCCAGCGGGTACAGGAACACCGGGGAGCTGTTTTTT.

The chain has TRBV6-1 and TRBJ1-5, with D uncertain. CDR3 length: 14 residues. CDR1 and CDR2 from the germline V gene are MNHNS and SASEGT. Trimming cost V 7 bases and J 9 bases, with 19 bases left between them. CDR3 sequence: CASILGPAGSPQHF. As DNA, the CDR3 is TGTGCCAGCATCTTGGGCCCTGCGGGTTCGCCCCAGCATTTT.

This clone was detected only a few times. The chain carries TRBV7-9 and TRBJ2-1, with D perhaps matching TRBD1 (5 bases). CDR1 and CDR2 (germline): SEHNR, FQNEAQ (reference sequence). Trimming left V 1 base short and J 0 bases short, with 10 bases between. This CDR3 contains 16 residues. The CDR3, as DNA: TGTGCCAGCAGCTTAGTAGGGCAGGGCTCCTACAATGAGCAGTTCTTC. It yields the protein CASSLVGQGSYNEQFF.

CDR3 DNA sequence: TGCAGCGTTGAAAGCCAGGGTTGGAGCTCCTACGAGCAGTACTTC. This codes for CSVESQGWSSYEQYF. The chain couples TRBV29-1 to TRBJ2-7; a possible D gene is TRBD1 (5 bases). CDR1 and CDR2 (germline): SQVTM, ANQGSEA. Trimming cost V 2 bases and J 0 bases, with 14 bases left between them. The CDR3 runs to 15 residues.

The rearrangement uses TRBV6-6 and TRBJ2-7, with a possible D match to TRBD2 (5 bases). Trimming left V 0 bases short and J 6 bases short, with 12 bases between. The CDR3 length is 14 residues. Germline V CDR1 and CDR2: MNHNY, SVGAGI (reference sequence). The CDR3 sequence: CASSYSDGESEQYF. CDR3 DNA: TGTGCCAGCAGTTACTCGGATGGGGAGTCCGAGCAGTACTTC.

V usage is TRBV29-1 and J usage is TRBJ2-7, with 9 bases matching TRBD2. CDR1 is SQVTM, CDR2 ANQGSEA, per germline. Trimming cost V 8 bases and J 0 bases; bases outside gene matches: 2. CDR3 length: 12 amino acids. CDR3 sequence reads: CSFSGGSYEQYF. The DNA for the CDR3 is TGCAGCTTTAGCGGGGGCTCCTACGAGCAGTACTTC.